This T cell receptor (beta chain) was recovered during a study of shared clonotypes between healthy human individuals. Study-wide results and caveats: It was anticipated that sequencing depth would influence how many clonotypes donors shared.

This clone has just a few counts. What it binds is unknown. The CDR3 covers 12 residues. The V segment lost 5 bases and the J segment 8 bases; nucleotides outside the gene matches: 8. Germline V gene lookup returns CDR1 GTSNPN and CDR2 SVGIG (reference sequence). Produced via immunoSEQ multiplex PCR; TCRdb's table is partial and in-frame only. This table has fewer than 550,000 clones, approximately 79% appearing once. The V gene is TRBV30, the J gene TRBJ2-7, with 8 bases matching TRBD1. This receptor was identified in a woman in her forties in good health. Some clones in this sample may be carry-over from other donors' samples. The sample comprised PBMCs. CDR3 DNA: TGTGCCTGGGCCCCCGGACAGGGAAAGCAGTACTTC. Amino acids: CAWAPGQGKQYF.